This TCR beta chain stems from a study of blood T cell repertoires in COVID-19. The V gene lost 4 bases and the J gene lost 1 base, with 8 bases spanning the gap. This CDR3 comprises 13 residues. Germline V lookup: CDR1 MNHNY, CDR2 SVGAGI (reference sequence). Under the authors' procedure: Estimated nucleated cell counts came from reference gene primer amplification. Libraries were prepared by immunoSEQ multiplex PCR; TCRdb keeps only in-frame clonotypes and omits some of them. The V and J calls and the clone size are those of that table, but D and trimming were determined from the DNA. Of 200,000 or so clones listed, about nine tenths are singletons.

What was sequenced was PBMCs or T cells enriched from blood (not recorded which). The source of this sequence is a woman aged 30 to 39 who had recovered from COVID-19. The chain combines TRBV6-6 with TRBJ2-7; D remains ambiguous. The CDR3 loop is CASSLGASYEQYF. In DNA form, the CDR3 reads TGTGCCAGCAGTTTAGGAGCATCCTACGAGCAGTACTTC.